These 26 T cell receptor beta chains were sequenced from one sample in a study of blood T cell repertoires in COVID-19 (dated by TCRdb to 2018 to 2020). The protocol used for the library was the immunoSEQ multiplex PCR assay. TCRdb stores this immuneACCESS table with in-frame sequences only. Part of the clones is absent; in the studies checked, under half of the shortfall reflects unresolved V genes, and no reason is known for the rest. This sample has 110,000 to 150,000 clones in its table, and 88% of those were observed once. The top ten hold approximately 1.8% of the sample. The sample was peripheral blood. Receptor source: a man aged 70-80 years with acute or convalescent COVID-19.

V is TRBV6-6 and J is TRBJ1-1; TRBD1 aligns across 8 bases. The CDR3 is made up of 18 amino acids. V shed 5 bases, J shed 4 bases, and the junction held 18 bases outside the gene matches. CDR1 is MNHNY and CDR2 is SVGAGI in the germline V gene (reference sequence). CDR3 in DNA: TGTGCCAGCAGTCGAGACGGGACAGGAAGTAGAATCCGCACTGAAGCTTTCTTT. Translated, it gives CASSRDGTGSRIRTEAFF.

The V gene is TRBV6-5, the J gene TRBJ1-1; 9 nucleotides agree with TRBD1. Germline CDR1 reads MNHEY; CDR2 reads SVGAGI. Trimming removed 5 bases from V and 0 bases from J; junction bases left unmatched: 4. The CDR3 loop spans 15 amino acids. Here the CDR3 reads CASSPGQGVNTEAFF. DNA for the CDR3: TGTGCCAGCAGTCCGGGACAGGGTGTGAACACTGAAGCTTTCTTT.

The rearrangement joins TRBV11-3 to TRBJ2-3, with D perhaps TRBD2 (5 bases). V dropped 3 bases and J dropped 2 bases, with 9 bases sitting between them. The germline V gene has CDR1 SGHNT and CDR2 YENEEA. There are 14 residues in the CDR3. CDR3: CASSFQAATDTQYF. Written as DNA, the CDR3 is TGTGCCAGCAGCTTTCAAGCGGCCACAGATACGCAGTATTTT.

J is TRBJ2-7 and V is TRBV6-5; 10 bases fit TRBD1. Germline loops: CDR1 MNHEY, CDR2 SVGAGI. The CDR3 runs to 14 residues. Trimming cost V 8 bases and J 5 bases; bases outside gene matches: 9. The chain's CDR3 is CASARDRGRDEQYF. CDR3 DNA sequence: TGTGCCAGCGCCCGGGACAGGGGCCGCGACGAGCAGTACTTC.

This clone came up once. The rearrangement links TRBV10-3 to TRBJ2-1; D is perhaps TRBD1 (6 bases). The V gene's germline CDR1 is ENHRY and CDR2 SYGVKD. The length of the CDR3 is 16 residues. V lost 2 bases, J lost 2 bases, and 13 bases lay in between. In DNA, the CDR3 is TGTGCCATCAGTGAGACCCAGGGGTTACCCTACAATGAGCAGTTCTTC. The encoded protein is CAISETQGLPYNEQFF.

The DNA for the CDR3 is TGTGCCAGCAGCACCCTAGCGAATGGGGCCAACGTCCTGACTTTC. Encoded protein: CASSTLANGANVLTF. The rearrangement joins TRBV7-3 to TRBJ2-6; possibly TRBD2 for D (6 bases). This CDR3 contains 15 residues. The V gene's germline CDR1 is SGHTA and CDR2 FQGTGA. Trimming took 5 bases from V and 3 from J, leaving 11 bases between them.

This clone was recorded once. The rearrangement links TRBV12-3 or TRBV12-4 to TRBJ1-4, with a tentative D call TRBD1 (5 bases). Trimming stripped 6 bases from V and 7 bases from J, with 12 bases between. The CDR3 is made up of 13 amino acids. CDR3 bases: TGTGCCAGCAGCTTCGGACAAGGTGAAAAACTGTTTTTT. It codes for CASSFGQGEKLFF.

The chain uses TRBV5-1 and TRBJ2-1; a possible D gene is TRBD2 (5 bases). In germline, CDR1 is SGHRS, CDR2 YFSETQ. CDR3 length: 16 residues. Trimming cost V 3 bases and J 0 bases, with 13 bases left between them. The CDR3 loop is CASSWGSASSYNEQFF. DNA for the CDR3: TGCGCCAGCAGCTGGGGTAGCGCCAGCTCCTACAATGAGCAGTTCTTC. The full variable domain, in which reference TRBV5-1 and TRBJ2-1 provide the parts outside the CDR3, is KAGVTQTPRYLIKTRGQQVTLSCSPISGHRSVSWYQQTPGQGLQFLFEYFSETQRNKGNFPGRFSGRQFSNSRSEMNVSTLELGDSALYLCASSWGSASSYNEQFFGPGTRLTVL.

The rearrangement joins TRBV5-1 to TRBJ2-1; tentatively, D is TRBD2 (5 bases). Trimming cost V 4 bases and J 5 bases, with 16 bases left between them. The V gene's germline CDR1 is SGHRS and CDR2 YFSETQ. The CDR3 loop spans 15 amino acids. The CDR3 coding sequence is TGCGCCAGCAGCCTAGGACTGTCAGATCACAATGAGCAGTTCTTC. Its translation is CASSLGLSDHNEQFF.

This clone was seen a single time. The chain couples TRBV28 to TRBJ1-3; 8 nucleotides line up with TRBD1. CDR1 and CDR2 (germline): MDHEN, SYDVKM. The CDR3 sequence is 14 residues long. J was trimmed by 1 base and V by 8 bases; bases with no gene match: 4. The CDR3 DNA reads as TGTGCCAGCTGCACAGGGGGTTCTGGAAACACCATATATTTT. Amino acids: CASCTGGSGNTIYF.

The V and J genes are TRBV5-1 and TRBJ2-3; the D is unclear. The length of the CDR3 is 16 residues. Germline CDR1 reads SGHRS; CDR2 reads YFSETQ. Trimming removed 0 bases at V and 0 bases at J, with 11 bases between. CDR3 region: CASSLVLSGSTDTQYF. For the CDR3, the DNA is TGCGCCAGCAGCTTGGTCCTCTCCGGGAGCACAGATACGCAGTATTTT.

V usage is TRBV10-3 and J usage is TRBJ1-5, with D unclear. This CDR3 comprises 13 residues. Trimming took 11 bases from V and 3 from J, leaving 14 bases between them. Germline V gene data show CDR1 as ENHRY and CDR2 as SYGVKD. CDR3 loop: CAAQTVLNQPQHF. DNA for the CDR3: TGTGCCGCACAGACCGTTCTCAATCAGCCCCAGCATTTT.

This chain joins TRBV10-3 and TRBJ2-3, with D tentatively TRBD2 (5 bases). Germline V gene data show CDR1 as ENHRY and CDR2 as SYGVKD. The CDR3 is 13 amino acids. The V gene lost 5 bases and the J gene lost 4 bases, with 10 bases spanning the gap. The CDR3 sequence: CAISPDSADTQYF. The CDR3 DNA follows: TGTGCCATCAGTCCGGACTCCGCAGATACGCAGTATTTT.

The chain carries TRBV19 and TRBJ1-6; 9 bases line up with TRBD1. The CDR3 loop spans 16 amino acids. The germline gives CDR1 LNHDA, CDR2 SQIVND (reference sequence). Germline trimming cut 6 bases from V and 9 bases from J; bases unmatched to any gene: 12. This chain's CDR3 is CASSLRGGQGGSPLHF. The CDR3 nucleotides are TGTGCCAGTAGCCTACGAGGGGGACAGGGCGGTTCACCCCTCCACTTT.

This chain connects TRBV5-1 to TRBJ1-6; 9 nucleotides line up with TRBD1. In germline, CDR1 is SGHRS, CDR2 YFSETQ. The trim removed 2 bases at V and 8 bases at J, leaving 11 bases unmatched. This CDR3 has 17 amino acids. As DNA, the CDR3 is TGCGCCAGCAGCTTTACCCCGGGACAGGGATTTGATTCACCCCTCCACTTT. This encodes CASSFTPGQGFDSPLHF.

The chain recombines TRBV4-2 with TRBJ2-7; 12 nucleotides match TRBD2. Germline V lookup: CDR1 LGHNA, CDR2 YNFKEQ. This CDR3 contains 14 residues. V lost 4 bases and J lost 4; bases outside the gene matches: 2. This CDR3 is CASSLTSGGYEQYF. The CDR3 DNA is TGTGCCAGCAGCCTTACTAGCGGGGGGTACGAGCAGTACTTC.

Only one count was recorded for this clone. This chain links TRBV5-6 with TRBJ1-3, with TRBD1 matching 8 bases. Unmatched junction bases numbered 3, after V lost 2 bases and J lost 5 bases. Germline values: CDR1 SGHDT, CDR2 YYEEEE. This CDR3 spans 14 amino acids. Here the CDR3 reads CASSLSGGRNTIYF. The CDR3 DNA sequence: TGTGCCAGCAGCTTATCAGGGGGCAGAAACACCATATATTTT.

This rearrangement joins TRBV18 to TRBJ1-6; possibly TRBD1 for D (6 bases). V was shortened by 1 base and J by 5 bases, with 9 bases between the two germline ends. This CDR3 region has 15 residues. The germline V gene has CDR1 KGHSH and CDR2 LQKENI. CDR3 amino acids: CASSPRGPDNSPLHF. The CDR3 coding sequence is TGTGCCAGCTCACCACGGGGGCCAGATAATTCACCCCTCCACTTT.

The chain carries TRBV28 and TRBJ1-2, with 7 nucleotides matching TRBD1. The CDR3 length is 12 residues. Germline CDR1 is MDHEN and CDR2 is SYDVKM. The V and J ends lost 4 bases and 8 bases, in that order; junction bases with no gene match: 4. The CDR3 DNA reads as TGTGCCAGCAGTTACCTGACAGGGGGCTACACCTTC. Translation: CASSYLTGGYTF.

V and J are TRBV2 and TRBJ1-5; D gene ambiguous. This CDR3 comprises 13 residues. CDR1 and CDR2 (germline): SNHLY, FYNNEI. Trimming left V 1 base short and J 5 bases short, with 6 bases between. This chain's CDR3 is CASSEGGHQPQHF. In DNA, the CDR3 is TGTGCCAGCAGTGAAGGCGGGCATCAGCCCCAGCATTTT.

The chain has TRBV19 and TRBJ1-6; D gene uncertain. Trimming took 7 bases from V and 7 from J, leaving 17 bases between them. The V gene's germline CDR1 is LNHDA and CDR2 SQIVND (reference sequence). This CDR3 has 15 amino acids. The CDR3 loop is CASTTDGGINSPLHF. DNA of the CDR3: TGTGCCAGTACCACGGACGGAGGCATCAATTCACCCCTCCACTTT.

Concerning this clone itself: Other DNA variants within this sample encode the same CDR3. The chain is built from TRBV2 and TRBJ2-3; 8 positions match TRBD1. This CDR3 contains 14 residues. Losses at the gene ends were 6 bases for V and 1 base for J; bases not matched to a gene: 3. The V gene's germline CDR1 is SNHLY and CDR2 FYNNEI. CDR3 sequence (DNA): TGTGCCAGCAGCCTGACAGGGGGCACAGATACGCAGTATTTT. It is translated as CASSLTGGTDTQYF.

This clone showed up just a few times. This chain links TRBV3-1 (or the pseudogene TRBV3-2) with TRBJ1-6, with a possible D match to TRBD1 (5 bases). The germline V and J ends were trimmed by 0 bases and 7 bases, with 10 bases remaining between them. This CDR3 comprises 15 residues. Germline V gives CDR1 LGHDT, CDR2 YNNKEL (reference sequence). CDR3 in amino acids: CASSQDGGVNSPLHF. CDR3 nucleotide sequence: TGTGCCAGCAGCCAAGACGGGGGGGTGAATTCACCCCTCCACTTT.

V is TRBV28 and J is TRBJ1-4; TRBD1 matches 8 bases. The trim removed 6 bases at V and 7 bases at J, leaving 7 bases unmatched. The V gene's germline CDR1 is MDHEN and CDR2 SYDVKM. This CDR3 has 14 amino acids. The CDR3 coding sequence is TGTGCCAGCAGCTTCGGGACAGGCGGTGAAAAACTGTTTTTT. Translating it yields CASSFGTGGEKLFF.

This chain uses TRBV6-5 with TRBJ2-3; weak D call: TRBD2 (6 bases). Germline V CDR1 and CDR2: MNHEY, SVGAGI. Trimming shortened V by 0 bases and J by 0 bases, and 10 bases separated the two germline ends. The CDR3 is made up of 16 amino acids. The CDR3 spells CASSYSPGTSTDTQYF. CDR3 bases: TGTGCCAGCAGTTACTCCCCCGGGACTAGCACAGATACGCAGTATTTT.

The rearrangement joins TRBV5-4 to TRBJ2-4; 7 bases are a match to TRBD1. Per germline, CDR1 SGHNT and CDR2 YYREEE (reference sequence). The CDR3 runs to 14 residues. The ends lost 4 bases at V and 4 bases at J; junction bases unmatched: 5. Written as DNA, the CDR3 is TGTGCCAGCAGCACGGGACAGAATAAAAACATTCAGTACTTC. Amino acid sequence: CASSTGQNKNIQYF.